These 26 T cell receptor beta chains originate from one sample sequenced in a study of neurological immune-mediated disorders. TCRdb re-called the 5' RACE reads through MiXCR, storing one row per CDR3 protein. The profile covers tens of thousands of distinct CDR3 sequences, with 3.6% appearing a single time and approximately 1.6% taken by the ten largest. What was sequenced was PBMCs. These receptors all come from a man aged 25-45 years with multiple sclerosis.

This clonotype was counted a few times. The gene calls are TRBV9 and TRBJ2-1; TRBD2 might be the D (7 bases). The V gene's germline CDR1 is SGDLS and CDR2 YYNGEE. V gave up 6 bases and J gave up 3 bases, with 16 bases separating them. This CDR3 has 15 amino acids. The DNA for the CDR3 is TGTGCCAGCACCCTAGGGGGGGCGCTCTACAATGAGCAGTTCTTC. Translated: CASTLGGALYNEQFF.

Notes on this clonotype: At one end the junction does not follow the germline gene, possibly because of a read error. This chain uses TRBV5-6 with TRBJ1-5; 7 positions agree with TRBD1. The length of the CDR3 is 14 residues. CDR1 SGHDT and CDR2 YYEEEE come from the germline V gene. CDR3 nucleotides: TGTGCCAGCAGCAGGACAGGAGGCAATCAGCCCCAGAATTTT. Translating gives CASSRTGGNQPQNF.

This chain joins TRBV28 and TRBJ2-1; D unclear. Trimming removed 8 bases at V and 6 bases at J, with 11 bases between. The CDR3 spans 12 residues. Germline values: CDR1 MDHEN, CDR2 SYDVKM. The CDR3 is CASQERPNEQFF. The CDR3 nucleotides are TGTGCCAGCCAGGAAAGACCCAATGAGCAGTTCTTC. Complete variable domain (other parts from reference TRBV28 and TRBJ2-1): DVKVTQSSRYLVKRTGEKVFLECVQDMDHENMFWYRQDPGLGLRLIYFSYDVKMKEKGDIPEGYSVSREKKERFSLILESASTNQTSMYLCASQERPNEQFFGPGTRLTVL.

This clonotype was counted at least ten times. This chain joins TRBV20-1 and TRBJ2-3, with D unresolved. V dropped 6 bases and J dropped 2 bases, with 12 bases sitting between them. The germline CDR1 and CDR2 sequences are DFQATT and SNEGSKA (reference sequence). The CDR3 loop spans 13 amino acids. DNA of the CDR3: TGCAGTGCCCGAACACTACCCACAGATACGCAGTATTTT. This sequence encodes CSARTLPTDTQYF.

This clonotype occurred many times. This chain connects TRBV20-1 to TRBJ1-1, with D unclear. This CDR3 contains 13 residues. Germline V gene lookup returns CDR1 DFQATT and CDR2 SNEGSKA (reference sequence). CDR3 nucleotide sequence: TGCAGCTCGTTGGGAGGTGGGGACACTGAAGCTTTCTTT. Amino acids: CSSLGGGDTEAFF.

This clonotype was counted at least ten times. The chain carries TRBV4-2 and TRBJ2-5; 13 positions agree with TRBD2. After removal of 6 bases from V and 5 bases from J, the junction contained 6 bases not matched to a gene. Germline V CDR1 and CDR2: LGHNA, YNFKEQ. This CDR3 region has 15 residues. CDR3 nucleotides: TGTGCCAGCAGTCAGGGGACTAGCGGGGCCGAGACCCAGTACTTC. It codes for CASSQGTSGAETQYF.

This clonotype appeared many times. This chain connects TRBV3-1 to TRBJ1-1; weak D call: TRBD1 (5 bases). Germline CDR1 LGHDT, CDR2 YNNKEL (reference sequence). The CDR3 has 14 residues. Trimming took off 0 bases at V and 10 bases at J, with 15 bases between the two ends. CDR3 nucleotides: TGTGCCAGCAGCCAAGATCAGGGAAAGTTTGGAGCTTTCTTT. Amino acid sequence: CASSQDQGKFGAFF.

This clonotype was seen repeatedly, ten times or more. CDR3 residues: CASSLYAGFVEQFF. CDR3 DNA: TGCGCCAGCAGCTTGTACGCAGGCTTTGTTGAGCAGTTCTTC. V gene TRBV5-1 combines with J gene TRBJ2-1; D ambiguous. V was shortened by 1 base and J by 9 bases, with 14 bases between the two germline ends. This CDR3 has 14 residues. Germline assignment: CDR1 SGHRS and CDR2 YFSETQ.

This clonotype was seen ten or more times. This sequence joins TRBV5-1 and TRBJ2-5; weak D call: TRBD1 (6 bases). Trimming cost V 4 bases and J 2 bases, with 18 bases left between them. In germline, CDR1 is SGHRS, CDR2 YFSETQ. The CDR3 runs to 16 residues. The CDR3 nucleotides read TGCGCCAGCAGCATAGGGACACAGGGACAACAAGAGACCCAGTACTTC. Translating it yields CASSIGTQGQQETQYF.

At least ten counts were recorded for this clonotype. The rearrangement joins TRBV5-1 to TRBJ1-1; D ambiguous. CDR3 length: 13 residues. Germline loops: CDR1 SGHRS, CDR2 YFSETQ. V lost 0 bases and J lost 1, with 4 bases in between. The CDR3 loop reads CASSLAQNTEAFF. The CDR3 nucleotides read TGCGCCAGCAGCTTGGCCCAGAACACTGAAGCTTTCTTT.

This clonotype was seen ten or more times. This sequence joins TRBV12-3 or TRBV12-4 and TRBJ2-3; D gene ambiguous. The CDR3 contains 13 residues. With 3 bases removed from V and 2 bases from J, the gap between germline ends came to 6 bases. The CDR3: CASSFMTTDTQYF. The CDR3 DNA follows: TGTGCCAGCAGTTTCATGACCACAGATACGCAGTATTTT.

This clonotype has ten or more counts. The gene calls are TRBV5-4 and TRBJ1-1; D is unclear. There are 13 residues in the CDR3. V was shortened by 2 bases and J by 4 bases, with 9 bases between the two germline ends. CDR1 and CDR2 from the germline V gene are SGHNT and YYREEE (reference sequence). CDR3 loop: CASSFGEGTEAFF. The CDR3 DNA follows: TGTGCCAGCAGCTTCGGGGAAGGCACTGAAGCTTTCTTT.

This clonotype was found a few times. V is TRBV5-1 and J is TRBJ2-3, with D tentatively TRBD2 (7 bases). The germline V gene has CDR1 SGHRS and CDR2 YFSETQ. This CDR3 has 17 amino acids. The ends were cut back, 0 bases at V and 4 bases at J, with 18 bases in the middle. Here the CDR3 reads CASSLGRGGGRADTQYF. The CDR3 bases are TGCGCCAGCAGCTTGGGGCGGGGCGGGGGCCGCGCAGATACGCAGTATTTT. Supplemented by reference TRBV5-1 and TRBJ2-3, the full variable domain reads KAGVTQTPRYLIKTRGQQVTLSCSPISGHRSVSWYQQTPGQGLQFLFEYFSETQRNKGNFPGRFSGRQFSNSRSEMNVSTLELGDSALYLCASSLGRGGGRADTQYFGPGTRLTVL.

In this sample, this clonotype turned up many times. The chain is built from TRBV30 and TRBJ1-6; TRBD1 is a possible D gene (5 bases). CDR1 is GTSNPN and CDR2 is SVGIG in the germline V gene (reference sequence). V was trimmed by 4 bases and J by 7 bases, leaving 14 bases between them. This CDR3 has 14 residues. The CDR3 reads CAWKYQGHNSPLHF. The CDR3 nucleotides read TGTGCCTGGAAGTATCAGGGCCACAATTCACCCCTCCACTTT.

At least ten counts were recorded for this clonotype. This chain links TRBV10-1 with TRBJ2-1; D might be TRBD2 (6 bases). CDR3 length: 15 residues. The V and J ends lost 4 bases and 0 bases respectively, with 10 bases between them. Per germline, CDR1 WNHNN and CDR2 SYGVQD (reference sequence). The CDR3 loop reads CASSAAGSSYNEQFF. The CDR3 nucleotides are TGCGCCAGCAGTGCCGCGGGGAGCTCCTACAATGAGCAGTTCTTC.

This clonotype was picked up many times. V gene TRBV29-1 combines with J gene TRBJ2-7; tentatively, D is TRBD1 (5 bases). CDR3 length: 11 residues. Germline V gives CDR1 SQVTM, CDR2 ANQGSEA. Between the trimmed V and J ends, which lost 6 bases and 7 bases, there was a span of 13 bases. In DNA, the CDR3 is TGCAGCGTGACAACAGGTGGGGAGCAGTACTTC. Its translation is CSVTTGGEQYF.

This clonotype was seen repeatedly, ten times or more. The chain links TRBV14 to TRBJ2-7; D assignment may be TRBD1 or TRBD2 (6 bases each). Trimming took off 4 bases at V and 2 bases at J, with 12 bases between the two ends. This CDR3 region has 14 residues. Germline values: CDR1 SGHDN, CDR2 FVKESK. The CDR3 loop reads CASSRGTNPYEQYF. The CDR3 nucleotides are TGTGCCAGCAGCCGCGGGACAAACCCCTACGAGCAGTACTTC.

This clonotype was detected many times. The chain carries TRBV20-1 and TRBJ1-1, with D unclear. CDR3 length equals 12 residues. The germline CDR1 and CDR2 sequences are DFQATT and SNEGSKA (reference sequence). V was shortened by 6 bases and J by 1 base, with 9 bases between the two germline ends. CDR3 nucleotides: TGCAGTGCCGGAAAAGGGAACACTGAAGCTTTCTTT. As protein: CSAGKGNTEAFF.

This clonotype has at least ten counts. A much bigger clone sits one base away, suggesting this may be a read error. The V gene is TRBV9, the J gene TRBJ2-3, with D uncertain. This CDR3 spans 15 amino acids. V gave up 3 bases and J gave up 8 bases, with 19 bases separating them. Germline V gene data show CDR1 as SGDLS and CDR2 as YYNGEE. CDR3 region: CASSAALKERSTQYF. As DNA, the CDR3 is TGTGCCAGCAGCGCGGCCCTGAAAGAACGGAGTACGCAGTATTTT.

This clonotype was detected many times. The chain uses TRBV4-1 and TRBJ1-2, with no clear D. The CDR3 is 14 residues long. Germline V gives CDR1 MGHRA, CDR2 YSYEKL. V was trimmed by 1 base and J by 3 bases, leaving 9 bases between them. In DNA form, the CDR3 reads TGCGCCAGCAGCCAAGGTGCGGGAGACTATGGCTACACCTTC. This codes for CASSQGAGDYGYTF.

This clonotype was detected many times. The V gene is TRBV12-3 or TRBV12-4, the J gene TRBJ2-2; D is uncertain. V lost 8 bases and J lost 3, with 19 bases in between. The CDR3 has 16 residues. CDR3 DNA sequence: TGTGCCAGCCGACCATCAGCGAAGATACACACCGGGGAGCTGTTTTTT. Residues: CASRPSAKIHTGELFF.

This clonotype was counted many times. The chain links TRBV6-2 or TRBV6-3 to TRBJ2-3; possibly TRBD2 for D (6 bases). CDR3 length equals 14 residues. V shed 8 bases and J shed 5 bases, with 17 bases lying between them. The germline V gene has CDR1 MNHEY and CDR2 SVGEGT. CDR3 in DNA: TGTGCCAGCTCTAAGGGAGGAGATAAAGATACGCAGTATTTT. It yields the protein CASSKGGDKDTQYF.

This clonotype was counted many times. The chain joins TRBV5-1 to TRBJ2-7; D gene ambiguous. Germline V lookup: CDR1 SGHRS, CDR2 YFSETQ. V lost 0 bases, J lost 6 bases, and 13 bases lay in between. The CDR3 is 14 residues long. CDR3 in DNA: TGCGCCAGCAGCTTGGATATATCAGGATTCGAGCAGTACTTC. Translation: CASSLDISGFEQYF.

The J gene is TRBJ1-6, the V gene TRBV10-2, with a possible D match to TRBD1 (5 bases). V lost 3 bases and J 0 bases, leaving 6 bases between the germline ends. Germline assignment: CDR1 WSHSY and CDR2 SAAADI. The CDR3 extends over 15 amino acids. CDR3 region: CASSDQGSYNSPLHF. The CDR3 DNA follows: TGCGCCAGCAGTGACCAGGGCTCCTATAATTCACCCCTCCACTTT.

The sample holds many counts of this clonotype. V usage is TRBV5-1 and J usage is TRBJ2-6; D tentatively fits TRBD1 or TRBD2 (5 bases each). The germline V gene encodes CDR1 SGHRS and CDR2 YFSETQ. V was pared by 3 bases and J by 0 bases, with 16 bases between. The CDR3 sequence is 18 residues long. The CDR3 sequence is CASSSTGTALSGANVLTF. The CDR3 region has the DNA TGCGCCAGCAGCTCTACCGGGACGGCACTCTCTGGGGCCAACGTCCTGACTTTC. Full variable domain (remainder filled in from reference TRBV5-1 and TRBJ2-6): KAGVTQTPRYLIKTRGQQVTLSCSPISGHRSVSWYQQTPGQGLQFLFEYFSETQRNKGNFPGRFSGRQFSNSRSEMNVSTLELGDSALYLCASSSTGTALSGANVLTFGAGSRLTVL.

A few counts support this clonotype. The junction and the germline gene differ at one end; a read error may be behind it. V gene TRBV3-1 combines with J gene TRBJ1-6; no clear D. This CDR3 is built from 13 residues. Per the germline V gene, CDR1 is LGHDT and CDR2 is YNNKEL (reference sequence). The CDR3 nucleotides read TGTGCCAGCAGCCTCCTCGAGGGTTCACCCCTCAACTTT. This gives the protein CASSLLEGSPLNF.